Here is one T cell receptor beta chain with its context. Its antigen is still unknown. There are no base qualities to consult, and no much larger clone falls within one base. The immunoSEQ Assay, a bias-controlled multiplex PCR, was used to amplify TCRbeta CDR3 regions from genomic DNA. The paper's data handling went like this. Nucleated cell counts per sample were estimated from amplification of reference gene primers within the assay. To quantify the absolute abundance of each unique TCRbeta CDR3 rearrangement, sequence reads were collapsed and filtered. Productive Simpson clonality was computed per sample as the square root of Simpson's diversity index over productive rearrangements. The immuneACCESS repertoire file appears here via TCRdb, limited to in-frame rearrangements. These files lack a portion of the clones; in checked studies, under half of the deficit traces to unresolved V genes, and the cause of the others is not known. V and J calls and clone size are as listed in that table; D and trimming were resolved from the DNA. Present in this sample are 130,000 to 150,000 clones, 88% of which were seen just once. The top ten clonotypes cover 8% to 11% of the sample.

This entry belongs to a study of blood T cell repertoires in COVID-19 (dated by TCRdb to 2020 to 2022). Background on the whole study: Samples from collaborators originated in the United States, Italy and Spain and spanned both the acute and convalescent phases of COVID-19. Where available, HLA class I and class II types were obtained from metadata supplied by the sample provider rather than from assay-based typing. The prospective study material was composed of cDNA or gDNA derived from T cells, B-cell-depleted T cells, or PBMCs. The repertoires were released in a freely available public database meant as a resource for research on the immune response to SARS-CoV-2. The dataset comprised deeply sampled blood TCRbeta repertoires from subjects exposed to, actively infected with, or recovered from COVID-19. Nearly every sample came with metadata listing a de-identified subject ID, COVID-19 status, age in years and sex. The samples were drawn from two sources: the first 160 participants of the ongoing ImmuneRACE study, and 1,000 to 1,500 subjects contributed by 6 global collaborators.

Points the paper makes about the study in general: How much clinical and demographic metadata was included differed by source and by participant, and the metadata was provided uncurated.

V is cut back by 1 base and J by 0 bases, with 6 bases in the junction unmatched. The germline V gene encodes CDR1 SGDLS and CDR2 YYNGEE. CDR3 length: 18 amino acids, cysteine to phenylalanine. Of the read, only the CDR3 DNA is kept; its 54 bases are in frame from base 1. Whole blood was collected in K2EDTA tubes by collaborating institutions according to the institutions' own protocols. Collaborator samples were shipped for TCRbeta analysis as frozen whole blood, isolated PBMCs, or DNA extracted from either sample type. Recombination linked TRBV9 to TRBJ2-7; TRBD2 lines up with 14 middle nucleotides. Sequenced sample: peripheral blood. The receptor was derived from a man between 50 and 59 years old with active or convalescent COVID-19. Here is the DNA: TGTGCCAGCAGCGTAAAGGGACTAGCGGGAGTCAGCTCCTACGAGCAGTACTTC. It specifies CASSVKGLAGVSSYEQYF. The full variable domain, with segments outside the CDR3 supplied by the reference TRBV9 and TRBJ2-7 proteins, appears as DSGVTQTPKHLITATGQRVTLRCSPRSGDLSVYWYQQSLDQGLQFLIQYYNGEERAKGNILERFSAQQFPDLHSELNLSSLELGDSALYFCASSVKGLAGVSSYEQYFGPGTRLTVT.